The source of this T cell receptor (beta chain) is a study of blood T cell repertoires in COVID-19. Seattle-derived patients entered the study during active infection and were followed longitudinally. The V end was cut by 6 bases, the J end by 7 bases, with 12 bases between. CDR3 length: 12 residues. Germline loops: CDR1 MNHEY, CDR2 SVGAGI. The table came from immunoSEQ multiplex PCR; TCRdb's copy has only in-frame clones and leaves some out. Among 300,000 to 400,000 clones listed, over 70% were seen once. This clone came up once. Source material: peripheral blood. The chain uses TRBV6-5 and TRBJ1-2; the D gene is possibly TRBD1 (5 bases). The TCR was taken from a woman aged 50 to 60 with COVID-19, enrolled during active disease. Here the CDR3 DNA reads TGTGCCAGCAGCCCCGACAGAGGTGGCTACACCTTC. This encodes CASSPDRGGYTF.